This TCR beta chain was retrieved from a study of long-term antiretroviral therapy in people with HIV. It was version v3.0 of the immunoSEQ assay that was run at survey level. Libraries were prepared by immunoSEQ multiplex PCR; TCRdb keeps only in-frame clonotypes and omits some of them. The sample carries approximately 29,000 clones, roughly 92% recorded once. Looked up from germline, CDR1 is ENHRY and CDR2 is SYGVKD. The CDR3 covers 15 residues. The V and J ends lost 6 bases and 1 base, in that order; junction bases with no gene match: 9. Sampling of each donor yielded at least one pre-ART PBMC sample and at least two post-ART PBMC samples. Ahead of DNA extraction, samples held about 0.95-10 million cryopreserved PBMC each. The study's findings and limits: Following ART, diversity rose but still fell short of transplant donor controls. From about 2004 to 2018, blood was obtained, possibly while participants received older ART regimens.

Comment on this clone: The target antigen is unknown.

This sample comprised unsorted PBMCs, obtained 6.2 years after starting antiretroviral therapy. The V gene is TRBV10-3, the J gene TRBJ2-7, with 7 bases that match TRBD1. The TCR sequence derives from a man aged 40-49 years with HIV. The CDR3 loop reads CAIRDQKTGSYEQYF. The CDR3 DNA reads TGTGCCATCAGGGACCAGAAGACAGGGTCCTACGAGCAGTACTTC.